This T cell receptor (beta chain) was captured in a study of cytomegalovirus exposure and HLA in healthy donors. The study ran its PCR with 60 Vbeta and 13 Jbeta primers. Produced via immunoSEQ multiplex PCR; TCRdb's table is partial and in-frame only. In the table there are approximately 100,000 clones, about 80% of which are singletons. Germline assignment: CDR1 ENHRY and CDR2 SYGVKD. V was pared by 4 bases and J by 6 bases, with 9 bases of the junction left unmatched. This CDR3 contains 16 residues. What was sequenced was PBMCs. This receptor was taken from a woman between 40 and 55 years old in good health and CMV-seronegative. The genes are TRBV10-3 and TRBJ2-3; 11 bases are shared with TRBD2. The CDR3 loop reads CAISGLLAGVSDTQYF. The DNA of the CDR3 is TGTGCCATCAGTGGATTACTAGCGGGAGTTTCTGATACGCAGTATTTT.